This T cell receptor (beta chain) is drawn from a study of technical replicates of blood from a few donors. The germline V gene encodes CDR1 SNHLY and CDR2 FYNNEI. V shed 11 bases and J 8 bases; nucleotides not matched to a gene: 23. This CDR3 is 17 amino acids long. Only one count was recorded for this clone. Only in-frame clones appear in the TCRdb table, and some are missing; sequencing was by immunoSEQ multiplex PCR. The table includes tens of thousands of clones, under 96% detected once. This chain joins TRBV2 and TRBJ2-1, with 8 bases lining up with TRBD2. Source material: T cells isolated from PBMCs. The receptor was derived from a human donor in good health. The CDR3 nucleotides read TGTGCCTATAGCGGGACTAGAGAGCAATTGAGTTCACATGAGCAGTTCTTC. Translation: CAYSGTREQLSSHEQFF.